This T cell receptor (beta chain) was retrieved from a study of shared clonotypes between healthy human individuals. Findings of the study overall: About 5% was the fraction of naive CD4 clonotypes found shared across several donors. Clonotypes shared by all four sorted-subset donors had higher generation probabilities than non-shared clonotypes.

Per the germline V gene, CDR1 is MDHEN and CDR2 is SYDVKM. CDR3 length equals 19 residues. Trimming took off 6 bases at V and 0 bases at J, with 23 bases between the two ends. TCRdb's copy holds only in-frame clones and misses some; the assay was immunoSEQ multiplex PCR. Of 2.3 million or so clones listed, approximately 93% are singletons. With respect to this clone: Its antigen is not identified.

The chain employs TRBV28 and TRBJ2-2, with D possibly being TRBD1 or TRBD2 (5 bases each). This sequence was found in a man in his late teens or twenties in good health. Some clones in this sample may be carry-over from other donors' samples. The specimen sequenced was naive CD4+ T cells from PBMCs. Regarding subset: CD45RA+ positively selected. The CDR3 loop reads CASSLVAAPGAANTGELFF. The DNA of the CDR3 is TGTGCCAGCAGCCTCGTAGCCGCCCCCGGGGCGGCGAACACCGGGGAGCTGTTTTTT. Combining the CDR3 with reference TRBV28 and TRBJ2-2 gives the whole variable domain DVKVTQSSRYLVKRTGEKVFLECVQDMDHENMFWYRQDPGLGLRLIYFSYDVKMKEKGDIPEGYSVSREKKERFSLILESASTNQTSMYLCASSLVAAPGAANTGELFFGEGSRLTVL.